Included here is one TCR beta chain sequence, with context. The antigen is undetermined. The sample originates from a study of cytomegalovirus exposure and HLA in healthy donors. CDR3 length: 15 amino acids. CDR1 and CDR2 (germline): MNHEY, SVGAGI. V was shortened by 2 bases and J by 5 bases, with 12 bases between the two germline ends. Profiling relied on immunoSEQ multiplex PCR, and the TCRdb table lists in-frame clones only, not all of them. The sample contains about 270,000 clones, 86% of which appear only once. Study results and caveats: It was reported that the classifier diagnosed cytomegalovirus status with high specificity and sensitivity in both the original and validation cohorts. The authors listed some 150 TCR beta chains as cytomegalovirus-associated.

Source material: PBMCs. The TCR comes from a woman aged 18 to 35 in good health and CMV-seronegative. The rearrangement uses TRBV6-5 and TRBJ1-4; D ambiguous. The DNA of the CDR3 is TGTGCCAGCAGTTACCGCAGGCTCGGAAATGAAAAACTGTTTTTT. Translated: CASSYRRLGNEKLFF.